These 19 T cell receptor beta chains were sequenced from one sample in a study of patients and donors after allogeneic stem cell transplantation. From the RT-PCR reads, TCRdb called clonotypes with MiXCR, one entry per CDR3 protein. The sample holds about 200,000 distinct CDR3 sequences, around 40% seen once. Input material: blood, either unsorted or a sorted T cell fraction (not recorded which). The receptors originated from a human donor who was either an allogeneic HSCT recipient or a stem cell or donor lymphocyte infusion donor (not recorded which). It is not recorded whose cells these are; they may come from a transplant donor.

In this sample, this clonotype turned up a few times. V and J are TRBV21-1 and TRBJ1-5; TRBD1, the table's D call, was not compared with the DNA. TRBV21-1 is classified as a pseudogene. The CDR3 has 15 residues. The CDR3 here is CASSNEDRDNQPQHF. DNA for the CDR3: TGTGCCAGCAGCAATGAGGACAGGGACAATCAGCCCCAGCATTTT.

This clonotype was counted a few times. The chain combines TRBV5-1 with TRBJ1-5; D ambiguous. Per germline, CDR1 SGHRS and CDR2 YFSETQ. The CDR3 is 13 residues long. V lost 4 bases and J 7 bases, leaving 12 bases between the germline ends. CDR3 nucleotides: TGCGCCAGCAGCGGGCGCCCGGGGCAGCCCCAGCATTTT. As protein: CASSGRPGQPQHF.

CDR3 coding DNA: TGTGCCAGCAGCTTGGGAAGCTACAGCCCAGATACGCAGTATTTT. Its translation is CASSLGSYSPDTQYF. The chain recombines TRBV11-1 with TRBJ2-3; no definite D call. V lost 3 bases, J lost 4 bases, and 14 bases lay in between. Germline CDR1 is SGHAT and CDR2 is FQDESV (reference sequence). The CDR3 consists of 15 residues.

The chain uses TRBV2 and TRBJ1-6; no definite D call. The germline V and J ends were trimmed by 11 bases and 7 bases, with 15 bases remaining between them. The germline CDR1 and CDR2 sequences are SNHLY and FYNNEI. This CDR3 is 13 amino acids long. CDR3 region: CADNEELNSPLHF. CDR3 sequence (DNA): TGTGCCGACAATGAGGAGCTAAATTCACCCCTCCACTTT.

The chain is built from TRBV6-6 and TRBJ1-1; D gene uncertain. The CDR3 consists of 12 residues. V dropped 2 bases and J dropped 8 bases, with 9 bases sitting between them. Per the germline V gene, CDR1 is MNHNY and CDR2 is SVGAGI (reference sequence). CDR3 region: CASSYKAGEAFF. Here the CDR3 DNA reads TGTGCCAGCAGTTACAAAGCAGGAGAAGCTTTCTTT.

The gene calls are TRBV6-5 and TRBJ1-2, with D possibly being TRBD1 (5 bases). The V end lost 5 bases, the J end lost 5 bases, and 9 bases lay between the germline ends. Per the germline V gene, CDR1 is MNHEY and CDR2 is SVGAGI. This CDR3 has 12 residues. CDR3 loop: CASSQQAYGYTF. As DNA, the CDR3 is TGTGCCAGCAGTCAACAGGCTTATGGCTACACCTTC.

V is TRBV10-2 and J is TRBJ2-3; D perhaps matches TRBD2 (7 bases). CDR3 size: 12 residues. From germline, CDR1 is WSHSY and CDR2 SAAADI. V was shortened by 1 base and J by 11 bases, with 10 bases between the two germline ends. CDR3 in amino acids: CASSELGGEQYF. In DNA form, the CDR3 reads TGCGCCAGCAGTGAGTTAGGGGGGGAGCAGTATTTT.

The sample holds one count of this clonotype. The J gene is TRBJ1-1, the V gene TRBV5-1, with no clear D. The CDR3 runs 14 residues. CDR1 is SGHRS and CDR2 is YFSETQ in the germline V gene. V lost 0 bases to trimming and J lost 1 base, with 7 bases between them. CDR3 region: CASSLEARNTEAFF. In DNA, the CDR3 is TGCGCCAGCAGCTTGGAGGCGCGGAACACTGAAGCTTTCTTT.

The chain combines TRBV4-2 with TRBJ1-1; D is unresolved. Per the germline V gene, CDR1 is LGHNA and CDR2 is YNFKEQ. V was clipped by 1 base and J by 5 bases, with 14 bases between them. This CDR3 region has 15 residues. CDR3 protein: CASSQVVAGVTEAFF. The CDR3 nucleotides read TGTGCCAGCAGCCAAGTCGTCGCAGGAGTAACTGAAGCTTTCTTT.

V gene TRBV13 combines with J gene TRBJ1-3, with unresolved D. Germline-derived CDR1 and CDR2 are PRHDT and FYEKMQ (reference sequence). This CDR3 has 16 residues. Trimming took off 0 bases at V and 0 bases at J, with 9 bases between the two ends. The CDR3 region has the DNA TGTGCCAGCAGCTTAGGGTTGTTGAGCTCTGGAAACACCATATATTTT. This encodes CASSLGLLSSGNTIYF.

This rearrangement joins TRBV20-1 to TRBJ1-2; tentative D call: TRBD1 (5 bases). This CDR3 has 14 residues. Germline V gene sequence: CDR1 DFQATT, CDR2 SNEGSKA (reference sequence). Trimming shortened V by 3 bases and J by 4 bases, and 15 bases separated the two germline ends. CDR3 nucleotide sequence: TGCAGTGCTAGCCCCGGGACTCCCTCCTATGGCTACACCTTC. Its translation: CSASPGTPSYGYTF.

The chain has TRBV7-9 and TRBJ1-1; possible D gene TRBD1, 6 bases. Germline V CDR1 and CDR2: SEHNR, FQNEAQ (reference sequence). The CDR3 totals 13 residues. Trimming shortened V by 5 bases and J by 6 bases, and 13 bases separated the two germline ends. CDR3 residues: CASSREGGAEAFF. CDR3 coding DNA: TGTGCCAGCAGCCGAGAGGGGGGCGCTGAAGCTTTCTTT.

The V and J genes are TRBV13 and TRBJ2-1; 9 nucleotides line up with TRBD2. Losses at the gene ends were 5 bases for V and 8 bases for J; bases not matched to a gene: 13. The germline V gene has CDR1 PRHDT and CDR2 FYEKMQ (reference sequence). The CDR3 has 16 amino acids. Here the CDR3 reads CASSATPGTSNHEQFF. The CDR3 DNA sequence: TGTGCCAGCAGCGCTACACCCGGGACTAGCAATCATGAGCAGTTCTTC.

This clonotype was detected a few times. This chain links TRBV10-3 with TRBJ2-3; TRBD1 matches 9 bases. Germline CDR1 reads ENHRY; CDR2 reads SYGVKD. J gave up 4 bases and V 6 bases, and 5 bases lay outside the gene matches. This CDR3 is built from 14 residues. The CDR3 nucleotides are TGTGCCATCAGGAGGACAGGGGAGGCAGATACGCAGTATTTT. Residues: CAIRRTGEADTQYF.

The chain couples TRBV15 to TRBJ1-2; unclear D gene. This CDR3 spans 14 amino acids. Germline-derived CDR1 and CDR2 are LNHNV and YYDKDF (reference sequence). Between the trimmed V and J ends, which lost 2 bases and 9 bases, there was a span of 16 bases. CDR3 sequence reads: CATSRLKERASYTF. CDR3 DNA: TGTGCCACCAGCAGACTAAAAGAGCGGGCCAGCTACACCTTC.

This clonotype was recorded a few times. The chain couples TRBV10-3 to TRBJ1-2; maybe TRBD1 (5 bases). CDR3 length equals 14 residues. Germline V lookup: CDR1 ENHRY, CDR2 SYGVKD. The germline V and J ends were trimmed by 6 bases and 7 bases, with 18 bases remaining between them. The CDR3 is CAIRTGTKEVGYTF. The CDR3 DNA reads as TGTGCCATCAGGACCGGGACGAAAGAAGTTGGCTACACCTTC.

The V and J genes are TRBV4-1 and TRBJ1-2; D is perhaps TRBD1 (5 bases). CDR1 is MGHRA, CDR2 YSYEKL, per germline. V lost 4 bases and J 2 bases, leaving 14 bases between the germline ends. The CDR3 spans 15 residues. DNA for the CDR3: TGCGCCAGCAGCCTAGTTACAGGAGGGAACTATGGCTACACCTTC. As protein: CASSLVTGGNYGYTF.

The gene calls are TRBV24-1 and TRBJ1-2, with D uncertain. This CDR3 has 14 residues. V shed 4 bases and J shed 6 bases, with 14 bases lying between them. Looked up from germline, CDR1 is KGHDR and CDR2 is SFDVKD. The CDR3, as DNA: TGTGCCACCAGTGACCGTGTTTACCACCATGGCTACACCTTC. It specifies CATSDRVYHHGYTF.

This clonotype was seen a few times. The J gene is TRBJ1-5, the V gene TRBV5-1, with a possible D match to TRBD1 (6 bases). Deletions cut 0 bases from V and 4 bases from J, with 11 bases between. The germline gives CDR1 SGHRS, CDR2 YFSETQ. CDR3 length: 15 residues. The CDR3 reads CASSLEGGLNQPQHF. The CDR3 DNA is TGCGCCAGCAGCTTGGAGGGGGGACTGAATCAGCCCCAGCATTTT.